These 31 T cell receptor beta chains came from one sample sequenced in a study of T-cell reconstitution after alpha-beta-depleted transplantation in children. It was with unique molecular identifiers that the TCRbeta library was prepared. In TCRdb, the PCR reads were re-called with MiXCR into one record per CDR3 protein. The sample contains about 110,000 distinct CDR3 sequences, about 9.4% of which appear only once. The material sequenced was PBMCs, taken before TCRalphabeta/CD19-depleted stem cell transplant. The receptor set was obtained from a boy aged 2-9 years with acute lymphoblastic leukemia, due to receive a stem cell transplant.

This clonotype has ten or more counts. CDR3 sequence (DNA): TGCGCCAGCAGCTTGGCCGCCGGGAGCACAGATACGCAGTATTTT. It is translated as CASSLAAGSTDTQYF. This chain connects TRBV5-1 to TRBJ2-3, with D uncertain. Per the germline V gene, CDR1 is SGHRS and CDR2 is YFSETQ. Trimming removed 0 bases at V and 0 bases at J, with 8 bases between. The CDR3 is made up of 15 amino acids.

This clonotype was detected only a few times. V and J are TRBV4-2 and TRBJ2-1; unclear D gene. The ends were cut back, 4 bases at V and 7 bases at J, with 14 bases in the middle. The CDR3 covers 14 residues. CDR1 LGHNA and CDR2 YNFKEQ come from the germline V gene. The CDR3 bases are TGTGCCAGCAGCCCCCCAGGCGACGGAAATGAGCAGTTCTTC. It specifies CASSPPGDGNEQFF.

This clonotype turned up a few times. The V call is TRBV2, the J call TRBJ2-1; D is ambiguous. The germline V gene has CDR1 SNHLY and CDR2 FYNNEI. V dropped 3 bases and J dropped 10 bases, with 13 bases sitting between them. The CDR3 extends over 13 amino acids. CDR3 region: CASSDPFLKEQFF. DNA for the CDR3: TGTGCCAGCAGTGACCCTTTCTTGAAGGAGCAGTTCTTC.

There are a few counts of this clonotype. A read error may account for a junction end that differs from germline. The V and J genes are TRBV7-7 and TRBJ1-4; D ambiguous. Germline-derived CDR1 and CDR2 are SSHAT and FNYEAQ (reference sequence). The CDR3 extends over 13 amino acids. CDR3 amino acids: CASSRTANEKLFF. The CDR3 bases are TGTGCTAGCAGCCGGACGGCTAATGAAAAACTGTTTTTT.

There are a few counts of this clonotype. The CDR3 sequence: CASSLVGGSVQPQHF. CDR3 nucleotide sequence: TGCGCCAGCAGCTTGGTAGGGGGCAGCGTTCAGCCCCAGCATTTT. This sequence joins TRBV5-1 and TRBJ1-5; 7 nucleotides agree with TRBD1. Trimming at V came to 0 bases and at J to 6 bases, leaving 6 bases not matched to a gene. The germline CDR1 and CDR2 sequences are SGHRS and YFSETQ. The CDR3 length is 15 residues.

There are a few counts of this clonotype. The chain joins TRBV7-2 to TRBJ1-2; D is unclear. Germline-derived CDR1 and CDR2 are SGHTA and FQGNSA. Trimming took 0 bases from V and 8 from J, leaving 16 bases between them. The CDR3 extends over 15 amino acids. CDR3 nucleotides: TGTGCCAGCAGCTTAGCGCGGGCCGCCCTATTGGGCTACACCTTC. Its protein is CASSLARAALLGYTF.

This clonotype was found many times. The chain couples TRBV12-3 or TRBV12-4 to TRBJ2-5; perhaps D is TRBD1 or TRBD2 (6 bases each). The CDR3 has 13 residues. V was shortened by 6 bases and J by 2 bases, with 10 bases between the two germline ends. CDR3 nucleotide sequence: TGTGCCAGCAGGGGGGGACAACAAGAGACCCAGTACTTC. Its translation: CASRGGQQETQYF.

In its sample, this clonotype was seen many times. The gene calls are TRBV5-1 and TRBJ1-1; possible D gene TRBD1, 5 bases. This CDR3 contains 15 residues. Germline V CDR1 and CDR2: SGHRS, YFSETQ. Trimming took 4 bases from V and 4 from J, leaving 17 bases between them. The CDR3 reads CASSEGLGGITEAFF. The CDR3 bases are TGCGCCAGCAGCGAGGGACTCGGGGGGATCACTGAAGCTTTCTTT.

This clonotype was detected a few times. The chain combines TRBV7-6 with TRBJ2-7, with a tentative D call TRBD1 (5 bases). V lost 6 bases and J lost 7, with 13 bases in between. Germline V gives CDR1 SGHVS, CDR2 FNYEAQ. CDR3 length: 12 amino acids. CDR3 loop: CASSYQKGEQYF. For the CDR3, the DNA is TGTGCCAGCAGTTACCAAAAGGGGGAGCAGTACTTC.

CDR3 loop: CASSIGETSGRARYNEQFF. CDR3 nucleotide sequence: TGTGCCAGCAGCATAGGGGAGACTAGCGGGAGGGCACGCTACAATGAGCAGTTCTTC. This chain connects TRBV7-8 to TRBJ2-1; 14 nucleotides line up with TRBD2. The length of the CDR3 is 19 residues. CDR1 and CDR2 from the germline V gene are SGHVS and FQNEAQ. V lost 5 bases to trimming and J lost 3 bases; unmatched junction nucleotides: 12.

This chain links TRBV18 with TRBJ1-1; tentative D call: TRBD1 (5 bases). Germline lookup yields CDR1 KGHSH and CDR2 LQKENI. Trimming left V 2 bases short and J 2 bases short, with 9 bases between. The CDR3 is 14 amino acids. CDR3 in amino acids: CASSPRGGNTEAFF. CDR3 sequence (DNA): TGTGCCAGCTCACCAAGGGGAGGTAACACTGAAGCTTTCTTT.

This clonotype occurred many times. The chain couples TRBV5-1 to TRBJ2-5; 8 bases align to TRBD2. The V gene's germline CDR1 is SGHRS and CDR2 YFSETQ. CDR3 length: 17 amino acids. The ends lost 1 base at V and 1 base at J; junction bases unmatched: 9. This CDR3 is CASSLSRAGVGQETQYF. DNA of the CDR3: TGCGCCAGCAGCTTGTCTCGAGCGGGAGTGGGCCAAGAGACCCAGTACTTC.

The CDR3 nucleotides are TGTGCCAGCAGGGGGGCAGGGCAAGAGACCCAGTACTTC. Translating gives CASRGAGQETQYF. The chain links TRBV25-1 to TRBJ2-5; tentative D call: TRBD1 (6 bases). V lost 6 bases and J 2 bases, leaving 10 bases between the germline ends. The CDR3 loop spans 13 amino acids. Germline-derived CDR1 and CDR2 are MGHDK and SYGVNS.

The table lists this clonotype with many counts. CDR3 nucleotides: TGCGCCAGCAGCTTGGTTGGCACCACAGATACGCAGTATTTT. Amino acid sequence: CASSLVGTTDTQYF. The chain employs TRBV5-1 and TRBJ2-3; D not certain. There are 14 residues in the CDR3. Germline V gene data show CDR1 as SGHRS and CDR2 as YFSETQ. V was pared by 0 bases and J by 2 bases, with 7 bases between. The full variable domain, completed using reference TRBV5-1 and TRBJ2-3, is KAGVTQTPRYLIKTRGQQVTLSCSPISGHRSVSWYQQTPGQGLQFLFEYFSETQRNKGNFPGRFSGRQFSNSRSEMNVSTLELGDSALYLCASSLVGTTDTQYFGPGTRLTVL.

This clonotype was observed many times. V and J are TRBV12-3 or TRBV12-4 and TRBJ2-3; D may be TRBD2 (6 bases). V lost 1 base, J lost 0 bases, and 8 bases lay in between. This CDR3 has 15 residues. CDR3 nucleotides: TGTGCCAGCAGTTTAGGCGGGACCAGCACAGATACGCAGTATTTT. Protein product: CASSLGGTSTDTQYF.

This clonotype came up a few times. The chain uses TRBV20-1 and TRBJ2-5; weak D call: TRBD1 (6 bases). V was clipped by 3 bases and J by 7 bases, with 9 bases between them. This CDR3 is built from 11 residues. Germline values: CDR1 DFQATT, CDR2 SNEGSKA (reference sequence). This CDR3 is CSARTGGTQYF. The CDR3, as DNA: TGCAGTGCTAGGACAGGAGGGACCCAGTACTTC.

This clonotype was observed at least ten times. The rearrangement joins TRBV18 to TRBJ2-7; D may be TRBD1 (6 bases). Between the trimmed V and J ends, which lost 3 bases and 1 base, there was a span of 7 bases. The germline V gene encodes CDR1 KGHSH and CDR2 LQKENI. CDR3 length equals 13 residues. CDR3 DNA: TGTGCCAGCTCACCCGGGACATCCTACGAGCAGTACTTC. Amino acid sequence: CASSPGTSYEQYF.

This CDR3 is CASSLMSPLHF. DNA for the CDR3: TGTGCCAGCAGCTTGATGTCACCCCTCCACTTT. V gene TRBV5-8 combines with J gene TRBJ1-6; D is uncertain. This CDR3 comprises 11 residues. The germline gives CDR1 SGHTS, CDR2 YDEGEE. The germline V and J ends were trimmed by 1 base and 10 bases, with 3 bases remaining between them.

The J gene is TRBJ2-5, the V gene TRBV11-2; tentatively, D is TRBD1 or TRBD2 (5 bases each). The V gene's germline CDR1 is SGHAT and CDR2 FQNNGV. CDR3 size: 13 residues. Trimming cost V 5 bases and J 4 bases, with 11 bases left between them. This CDR3 is CASSPRDLETQYF. The CDR3 DNA sequence: TGTGCCAGCAGCCCCCGGGACCTAGAGACCCAGTACTTC.

The chain carries TRBV20-1 and TRBJ2-1; D tentatively reads TRBD1 or TRBD2 (5 bases each). V lost 5 bases and J 6 bases, leaving 17 bases between the germline ends. Germline values: CDR1 DFQATT, CDR2 SNEGSKA (reference sequence). The CDR3 contains 14 residues. The CDR3 bases are TGCAGTGCTGGCTCAGGGTGGAGGAGCAATGAGCAGTTCTTC. Protein product: CSAGSGWRSNEQFF.

This clonotype was counted only a few times. The chain is built from TRBV18 and TRBJ1-2, with 8 bases matching TRBD1. CDR1 is KGHSH and CDR2 is LQKENI in the germline V gene. The J segment lost 3 bases and the V segment lost 4 bases, leaving 7 bases of the junction unmatched. The CDR3 is 15 residues long. CDR3 residues: CASSQDRAPDYGYTF. The CDR3 DNA sequence: TGTGCCAGCTCACAGGACAGGGCGCCGGACTATGGCTACACCTTC.

This clonotype was detected ten times or more. This rearrangement joins TRBV12-3 or TRBV12-4 to TRBJ1-1; D is undetermined. V was pared by 5 bases and J by 8 bases, with 9 bases between. This CDR3 region has 11 residues. Here the CDR3 DNA reads TGTGCCAGCAGTCGGACTTCGGAAGCTTTCTTT. Its translation is CASSRTSEAFF.

This clonotype was recorded a few times. The chain carries TRBV5-1 and TRBJ2-7; D may correspond to TRBD1 or TRBD2 (7 bases each). Trimming pared 7 bases from V and 6 bases from J, leaving 23 bases between. Germline CDR1 and CDR2: SGHRS and YFSETQ. This CDR3 is built from 15 residues. The DNA for the CDR3 is TGCGCCAGCCAACCAAGGGAGGGGGCAGTGGGCGAGCAGTACTTC. Its protein is CASQPREGAVGEQYF.

Regarding this clonotype: A much larger clone differs by one base, so this may be a read error. The chain has TRBV7-8 and TRBJ2-1; the match to TRBD2 covers 8 bases. CDR1 and CDR2 from the germline V gene are SGHVS and FQNEAQ. V lost 1 base to trimming and J lost 4 bases; unmatched junction nucleotides: 18. The CDR3 sequence is 20 residues long. CDR3 sequence reads: CASSLGKGPAGAHSYNEQFF. CDR3 DNA: TGTGCCAGCAGCTTAGGGAAAGGACCAGCGGGAGCCCACTCGTACAATGAGCAGTTCTTC.

V is TRBV28 and J is TRBJ2-7; D is possibly TRBD1 or TRBD2 (5 bases each). Germline V gives CDR1 MDHEN, CDR2 SYDVKM. The CDR3 loop spans 14 amino acids. The germline V and J ends were trimmed by 6 bases and 2 bases, with 14 bases remaining between them. The CDR3 DNA follows: TGTGCCAGCAGGGCCTACTGGGGGACCTACGAGCAGTACTTC. Its protein is CASRAYWGTYEQYF.

This chain uses TRBV9 with TRBJ1-1, with 8 nucleotides matching TRBD1. The germline gives CDR1 SGDLS, CDR2 YYNGEE. CDR3 size: 14 residues. V gave up 3 bases and J gave up 6 bases; unmatched junction bases: 7. CDR3 sequence: CASSARTGPSEAFF. The CDR3 region has the DNA TGTGCCAGCAGCGCCAGGACAGGGCCCTCTGAAGCTTTCTTT.

V usage is TRBV5-1 and J usage is TRBJ2-5; possibly TRBD1 or TRBD2 for D (6 bases each). Germline V gene data show CDR1 as SGHRS and CDR2 as YFSETQ. This CDR3 comprises 14 residues. Trimming cost V 1 base and J 5 bases, with 12 bases left between them. CDR3 amino acids: CASSLRGTGETQYF. In nucleotides, the CDR3 is TGCGCCAGCAGCTTGAGGGGGACTGGGGAGACCCAGTACTTC.

This clonotype was counted ten times or more. The genes are TRBV20-1 and TRBJ2-7; D unresolved. Germline lookup yields CDR1 DFQATT and CDR2 SNEGSKA (reference sequence). This CDR3 contains 10 residues. Trimming removed 6 bases from V and 6 bases from J, with 9 bases in between. The CDR3 sequence: CSANWGEQYF. The CDR3 DNA reads TGCAGTGCCAACTGGGGCGAGCAGTACTTC.

This clonotype showed up just a few times. V gene TRBV5-8 combines with J gene TRBJ1-5; the match to TRBD1 covers 12 bases. From germline, CDR1 is SGHTS and CDR2 YDEGEE. V was clipped by 4 bases and J by 5 bases; unmatched bases: 4. This CDR3 is built from 15 residues. CDR3 sequence: CASSRGTGGDQPQHF. Written as DNA, the CDR3 is TGTGCCAGCAGCCGAGGGACAGGGGGCGATCAGCCCCAGCATTTT.

The chain employs TRBV14 and TRBJ1-4; D is perhaps TRBD1 (6 bases). The CDR3 has 15 amino acids. The V end lost 2 bases, the J end lost 4 bases, and 11 bases lay between the germline ends. Germline V gene sequence: CDR1 SGHDN, CDR2 FVKESK. CDR3 DNA: TGTGCCAGCAGCCAACAGGGGCGTGGTAATGAAAAACTGTTTTTT. Residues: CASSQQGRGNEKLFF.

Only a few counts were recorded for this clonotype. This chain joins TRBV4-2 and TRBJ2-1; the D gene is possibly TRBD2 (5 bases). Germline lookup yields CDR1 LGHNA and CDR2 YNFKEQ. The germline V and J ends were trimmed by 4 bases and 1 base, with 17 bases remaining between them. CDR3 length equals 17 residues. The CDR3 sequence is CASSPDQLARSYNEQFF. CDR3 sequence (DNA): TGTGCCAGCAGCCCCGACCAGCTAGCTAGGTCCTACAATGAGCAGTTCTTC.